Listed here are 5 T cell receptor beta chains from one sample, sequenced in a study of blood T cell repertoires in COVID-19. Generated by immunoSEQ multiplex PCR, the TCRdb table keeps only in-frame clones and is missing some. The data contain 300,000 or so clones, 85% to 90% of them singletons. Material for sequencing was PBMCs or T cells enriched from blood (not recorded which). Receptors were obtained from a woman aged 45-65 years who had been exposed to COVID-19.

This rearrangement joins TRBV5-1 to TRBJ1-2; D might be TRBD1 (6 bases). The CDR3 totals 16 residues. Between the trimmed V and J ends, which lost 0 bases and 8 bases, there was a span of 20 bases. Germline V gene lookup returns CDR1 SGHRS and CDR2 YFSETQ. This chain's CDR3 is CASSLAGTSSEGGYTF. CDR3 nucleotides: TGCGCCAGCAGCTTGGCTGGGACATCCTCAGAGGGAGGCTACACCTTC.

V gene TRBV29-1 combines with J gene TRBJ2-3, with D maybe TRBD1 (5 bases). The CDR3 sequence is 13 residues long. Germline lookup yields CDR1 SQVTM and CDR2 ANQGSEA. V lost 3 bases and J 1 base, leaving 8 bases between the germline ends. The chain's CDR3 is CSVDLTGTDTQYF. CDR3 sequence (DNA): TGCAGCGTTGATTTGACAGGCACAGATACGCAGTATTTT.

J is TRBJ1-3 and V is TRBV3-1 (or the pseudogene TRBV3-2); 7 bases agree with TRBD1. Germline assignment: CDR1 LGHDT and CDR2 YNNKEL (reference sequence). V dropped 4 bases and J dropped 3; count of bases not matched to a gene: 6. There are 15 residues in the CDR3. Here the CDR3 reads CASSRMTGLGNTIYF. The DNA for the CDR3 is TGTGCCAGCAGCCGCATGACAGGGCTTGGAAACACCATATATTTT.

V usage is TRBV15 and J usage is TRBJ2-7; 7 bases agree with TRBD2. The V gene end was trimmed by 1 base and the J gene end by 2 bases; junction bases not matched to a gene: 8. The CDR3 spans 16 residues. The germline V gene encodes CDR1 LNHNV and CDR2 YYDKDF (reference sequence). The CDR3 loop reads CATSRVMTSLTYEQYF. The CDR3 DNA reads TGTGCCACCAGCAGAGTAATGACTAGCCTTACCTACGAGCAGTACTTC.

This CDR3 reads CASSPSGAGQRQETQYF. For the CDR3, the DNA is TGTGCCAGCAGCCCCTCCGGAGCGGGGCAGAGACAAGAGACCCAGTACTTC. This chain connects TRBV7-9 to TRBJ2-5, with 7 bases fitting TRBD2. V lost 5 bases and J lost 2; bases outside the gene matches: 14. This CDR3 is built from 17 residues. Per the germline V gene, CDR1 is SEHNR and CDR2 is FQNEAQ (reference sequence). The full variable domain, its missing parts supplied by reference TRBV7-9 and TRBJ2-5, is DTGVSQNPRHKITKRGQNVTFRCDPISEHNRLYWYRQTLGQGPEFLTYFQNEAQLEKSRLLSDRFSAERPKGSFSTLEIQRTEQGDSAMYLCASSPSGAGQRQETQYFGPGTRLLVL.